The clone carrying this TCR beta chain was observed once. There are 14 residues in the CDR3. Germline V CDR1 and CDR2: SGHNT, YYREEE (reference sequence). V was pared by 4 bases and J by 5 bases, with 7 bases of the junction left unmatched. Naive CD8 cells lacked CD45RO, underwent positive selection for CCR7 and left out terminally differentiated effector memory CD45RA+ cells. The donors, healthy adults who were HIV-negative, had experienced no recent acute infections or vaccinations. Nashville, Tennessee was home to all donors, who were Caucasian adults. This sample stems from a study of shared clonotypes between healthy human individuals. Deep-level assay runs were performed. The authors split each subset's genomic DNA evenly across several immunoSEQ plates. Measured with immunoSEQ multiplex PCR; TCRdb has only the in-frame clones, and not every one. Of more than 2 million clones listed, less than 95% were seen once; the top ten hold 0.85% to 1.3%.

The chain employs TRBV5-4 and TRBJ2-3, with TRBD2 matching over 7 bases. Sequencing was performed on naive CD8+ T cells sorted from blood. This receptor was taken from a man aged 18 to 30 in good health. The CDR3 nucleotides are TGTGCCAGCAGCACCGGACTAGTCGGAGATACGCAGTATTTT. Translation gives CASSTGLVGDTQYF.